This T cell receptor beta chain appears in the sequencing data of a study of shared clonotypes between healthy human individuals. Execution of the assay was at deep level. Generated by immunoSEQ multiplex PCR, the TCRdb table keeps only in-frame clones and is missing some. The data hold around 990,000 clones, with roughly 80% observed a single time. Findings and caveats of the study: Researchers found naive subsets generally carried larger estimated richness than memory subsets. Clonotype sharing across several donors was observed for 4.5% to 6.5% of naive CD4 clonotypes.

Into CD45RA+ naive and CD45RA-negative memory subsets, the CD4+ cells were split. A word on this clone: The antigen remains undetermined.

The CDR3 has 13 amino acids. V was shortened by 4 bases and J by 4 bases, with 10 bases between the two germline ends. CDR1 and CDR2 from the germline V gene are SNHLY and FYNNEI. This chain joins TRBV2 and TRBJ1-2; D gene ambiguous. The sequence came from a man aged 18 to 29 in good health. Some clones in this sample may be carry-over from other donors' samples. The sample comprised memory CD4+ T cells from PBMCs. This sample's subset: CD45RA-negative fraction. CDR3 DNA: TGTGCCAGCAGTGTCGCAGCCTTCTATGGCTACACCTTC. Protein: CASSVAAFYGYTF. Filled out from reference TRBV2 and TRBJ1-2, the complete variable domain reads EPEVTQTPSHQVTQMGQEVILRCVPISNHLYFYWYRQILGQKVEFLVSFYNNEISEKSEIFDDQFSVERPDGSNFTLKIRSTKLEDSAMYFCASSVAAFYGYTFGSGTRLTVV.